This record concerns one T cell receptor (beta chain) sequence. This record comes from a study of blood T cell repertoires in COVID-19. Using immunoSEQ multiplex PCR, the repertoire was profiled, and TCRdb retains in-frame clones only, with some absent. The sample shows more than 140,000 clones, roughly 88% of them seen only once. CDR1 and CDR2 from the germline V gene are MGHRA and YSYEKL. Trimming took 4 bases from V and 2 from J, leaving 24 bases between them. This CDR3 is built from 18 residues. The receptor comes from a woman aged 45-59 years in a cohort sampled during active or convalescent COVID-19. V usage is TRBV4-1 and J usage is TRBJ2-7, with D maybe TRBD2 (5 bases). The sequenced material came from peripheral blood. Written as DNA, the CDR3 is TGCGCCAGCAGCCCGGGGTGGCGGGCTCGGCGACTGACCTACGAGCAGTACTTC. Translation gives CASSPGWRARRLTYEQYF.